The 30 T cell receptor beta chains given below trace back to one sample, sequenced in a study of cytomegalovirus exposure and HLA in healthy donors. PCR used 60 Vbeta primers and 13 Jbeta primers. Using immunoSEQ multiplex PCR, the repertoire was profiled, and TCRdb retains in-frame clones only, with some absent. The sample lists some 150,000 clones; roughly 70% were seen once. Sequencing was performed on PBMCs. All receptors come from a woman aged 30 to 39 in good health and CMV-seronegative.

Only one count was recorded for this clone. CDR3 protein: CASSTTLAAFF. DNA for the CDR3: TGTGCCAGCAGCACCACGTTAGCGGCGTTCTTC. The rearrangement links TRBV7-9 to TRBJ2-1, with D possibly TRBD2 on 6 matching bases. The V end lost 5 bases, the J end lost 15 bases, and 14 bases lay between the germline ends. The CDR3 runs 11 residues. Per germline, CDR1 SEHNR and CDR2 FQNEAQ (reference sequence).

This clone was counted a single time. The chain joins TRBV7-2 to TRBJ2-1; 7 bases align to TRBD1. CDR1 and CDR2 (germline): SGHTA, FQGNSA. The CDR3 contains 14 residues. The ends lost 8 bases at V and 6 bases at J; junction bases unmatched: 10. In nucleotides, the CDR3 is TGTGCCAGCGTGGACAGGTCCAGGTTCAATGAGCAGTTCTTC. Protein product: CASVDRSRFNEQFF. Full variable domain (rest looked up from reference TRBV7-2 and TRBJ2-1): GAGVSQSPSNKVTEKGKDVELRCDPISGHTALYWYRQSLGQGLEFLIYFQGNSAPDKSGLPSDRFSAERTGGSVSTLTIQRTQQEDSAVYLCASVDRSRFNEQFFGPGTRLTVL.

The rearrangement uses TRBV5-6 and TRBJ2-1, with TRBD2 as a possible D gene (6 bases). From germline, CDR1 is SGHDT and CDR2 YYEEEE. Trimming took off 0 bases at V and 1 base at J, with 11 bases between the two ends. CDR3 length: 16 amino acids. The CDR3 sequence: CASSLVGLPSYNEQFF. The DNA for the CDR3 is TGTGCCAGCAGCTTGGTGGGACTGCCGTCCTACAATGAGCAGTTCTTC. Variable domain in full (rest from reference TRBV5-6 and TRBJ2-1): DAGVTQSPTHLIKTRGQQVTLRCSPKSGHDTVSWYQQALGQGPQFIFQYYEEEERQRGNFPDRFSGHQFPNYSSELNVNALLLGDSALYLCASSLVGLPSYNEQFFGPGTRLTVL.

The chain carries TRBV30 and TRBJ2-7; the match to TRBD2 covers 10 bases. The CDR3 is made up of 12 amino acids. Germline values: CDR1 GTSNPN, CDR2 SVGIG (reference sequence). Losses at the gene ends were 8 bases for V and 11 bases for J; bases not matched to a gene: 12. CDR3 nucleotide sequence: TGTGCCGGGGGAGCGGGAGGGGCAGTGAAGTACTTC. It encodes CAGGAGGAVKYF.

The chain couples TRBV7-9 to TRBJ2-7; tentative D call: TRBD2 (5 bases). CDR1 is SEHNR, CDR2 FQNEAQ, per germline (reference sequence). This CDR3 spans 12 amino acids. The V gene lost 3 bases and the J gene lost 6 bases, with 9 bases spanning the gap. CDR3 nucleotide sequence: TGTGCCAGCAGCTTCGGTCGGGGCGAGCAGTACTTC. Residues: CASSFGRGEQYF.

V usage is TRBV6-5 and J usage is TRBJ1-6; D unresolved. Germline-derived CDR1 and CDR2 are MNHEY and SVGAGI. The CDR3 covers 13 residues. Deletions cut 7 bases from V and 0 bases from J, with 4 bases between. The CDR3 bases are TGTGCCAGCACTCGCTCCTATAATTCACCCCTCCACTTT. Translating it yields CASTRSYNSPLHF.

The chain uses TRBV9 and TRBJ2-1; the D gene is possibly TRBD2 (7 bases). V shed 5 bases and J shed 9 bases, with 18 bases lying between them. Germline CDR1 SGDLS, CDR2 YYNGEE. This CDR3 has 14 residues. The CDR3 spells CASREGGAGGEQFF. Written as DNA, the CDR3 is TGTGCCAGCAGGGAGGGGGGGGCCGGAGGTGAGCAGTTCTTC.

This clone showed up just a few times. The chain is built from TRBV7-3 and TRBJ2-3; D may be TRBD2 (5 bases). Trimming took off 1 base at V and 5 bases at J, with 16 bases between the two ends. CDR3 length equals 16 residues. Looked up from germline, CDR1 is SGHTA and CDR2 is FQGTGA. The CDR3 region has the DNA TGTGCCAGCAGCTTAATAGGGCGGGTAGCAGGAGATACGCAGTATTTT. It encodes CASSLIGRVAGDTQYF.

This chain links TRBV11-3 with TRBJ2-5; 11 nucleotides align to TRBD1. This CDR3 spans 15 amino acids. V was pared by 4 bases and J by 3 bases, with 4 bases of the junction left unmatched. Germline CDR1 is SGHNT and CDR2 is YENEEA. The CDR3 sequence: CASSWGTGGEETQYF. CDR3 nucleotide sequence: TGTGCCAGCAGCTGGGGGACAGGGGGGGAAGAGACCCAGTACTTC.

A note on this clone: Other DNA sequences of this sample code for an identical CDR3. This rearrangement joins TRBV28 to TRBJ1-1; possibly TRBD1 for D (5 bases). The V gene lost 5 bases and the J gene lost 4 bases, with 11 bases spanning the gap. The CDR3 length is 13 residues. From germline, CDR1 is MDHEN and CDR2 SYDVKM. The CDR3 sequence: CASSIPGGTEAFF. CDR3 DNA sequence: TGTGCCAGCAGTATACCCGGGGGCACTGAAGCTTTCTTT.

The J gene is TRBJ1-1, the V gene TRBV29-1; D uncertain. Trimming removed 3 bases at V and 11 bases at J, with 13 bases between. CDR3 length equals 11 residues. CDR1 is SQVTM, CDR2 ANQGSEA, per germline. DNA of the CDR3: TGCAGCGTTGAGTCGCTCCTTGAGGCTTTCTTT. As protein: CSVESLLEAFF.

This clone was seen a single time. The chain recombines TRBV5-1 with TRBJ2-3; no firm D call. The germline V gene has CDR1 SGHRS and CDR2 YFSETQ. The germline V and J ends were trimmed by 0 bases and 1 base, with 6 bases remaining between them. The CDR3 spans 14 residues. CDR3 in amino acids: CASSLDSGTDTQYF. CDR3 DNA sequence: TGCGCCAGCAGCTTGGACAGTGGCACAGATACGCAGTATTTT.

This rearrangement joins TRBV29-1 to TRBJ2-1, with 9 bases lining up with TRBD2. V lost 3 bases and J lost 7; bases outside the gene matches: 7. The CDR3 loop spans 14 amino acids. Germline V gene sequence: CDR1 SQVTM, CDR2 ANQGSEA. The CDR3 DNA is TGCAGCGTTGATCCCGGACTAGCGCTAAATGAGCAGTTCTTC. Translation gives CSVDPGLALNEQFF.

The rearrangement joins TRBV4-1 to TRBJ1-2; D perhaps matches TRBD1 (6 bases). Trimming left V 3 bases short and J 3 bases short, with 20 bases between. This CDR3 has 17 amino acids. CDR1 MGHRA and CDR2 YSYEKL come from the germline V gene. This CDR3 reads CASSQIQTRGAHYGYTF. The CDR3 DNA is TGCGCCAGCAGCCAGATACAAACCAGGGGTGCCCACTATGGCTACACCTTC.

V usage is TRBV4-1 and J usage is TRBJ2-5, with D possibly being TRBD1 (5 bases). Trimming pared 6 bases from V and 1 base from J, leaving 15 bases between. Looked up from germline, CDR1 is MGHRA and CDR2 is YSYEKL. The CDR3 spans 15 residues. The CDR3, as DNA: TGCGCCAGCAGTCGTATCAGGGTTGGCCAAGAGACCCAGTACTTC. It codes for CASSRIRVGQETQYF.

The J gene is TRBJ1-1, the V gene TRBV6-5; 9 nucleotides match TRBD1. Germline V gene sequence: CDR1 MNHEY, CDR2 SVGAGI. Trimming at V came to 0 bases and at J to 10 bases, leaving 6 bases not matched to a gene. There are 14 residues in the CDR3. The CDR3 reads CASSYSRTGDRAFF. The CDR3 region has the DNA TGTGCCAGCAGTTACTCTAGGACAGGGGATAGAGCTTTCTTT.

This rearrangement joins TRBV5-4 to TRBJ2-1, with D possibly being TRBD1 (6 bases). This CDR3 region has 15 residues. Germline CDR1 and CDR2: SGHNT and YYREEE (reference sequence). With 5 bases removed from V and 1 base from J, the gap between germline ends came to 13 bases. The CDR3 sequence: CASRGGTSSYNEQFF. The CDR3 DNA reads as TGTGCCAGCAGAGGTGGGACATCTTCCTACAATGAGCAGTTCTTC.

The chain combines TRBV4-3 with TRBJ2-7; the match to TRBD1 covers 7 bases. J lost 6 bases, V lost 4 bases, and 12 bases had no gene match. Germline V lookup: CDR1 LGHNA, CDR2 YSLEER. This CDR3 contains 15 residues. The CDR3 loop is CASSRAPDRVGEQYF. The CDR3 bases are TGCGCCAGCAGCCGGGCCCCCGACAGGGTCGGCGAGCAGTACTTC.

The chain employs TRBV6-5 and TRBJ2-7, with 7 bases fitting TRBD2. CDR1 and CDR2 (germline): MNHEY, SVGAGI. V trimming: 10 bases; J trimming: 4 bases; junction bases outside the gene matches: 7. This CDR3 spans 12 amino acids. The CDR3 DNA is TGTGCCACGGCGGGGGACCGATACGAGCAGTACTTC. Its translation is CATAGDRYEQYF.

This chain uses TRBV29-1 with TRBJ2-1, with 10 bases identical to TRBD1. The CDR3 covers 21 residues. V shed 2 bases, J shed 7 bases, and the junction held 26 bases outside the gene matches. Per the germline V gene, CDR1 is SQVTM and CDR2 is ANQGSEA. The CDR3 spells CSVEFPQTRGIRRDRGNEQFF. The CDR3 DNA sequence: TGCAGCGTTGAATTTCCACAAACGAGGGGTATTCGCCGGGACAGGGGAAATGAGCAGTTCTTC.

V is TRBV4-3 and J is TRBJ1-4, with a tentative D call TRBD1 (5 bases). This CDR3 is built from 15 residues. Per the germline V gene, CDR1 is LGHNA and CDR2 is YSLEER. V lost 0 bases and J lost 7, with 12 bases in between. The CDR3 DNA reads TGCGCCAGCAGCCAAGATCCGCCTAGGGGTGAAAAACTGTTTTTT. This codes for CASSQDPPRGEKLFF.

This chain uses TRBV7-9 with TRBJ1-2; D unresolved. Deletions cut 5 bases from V and 4 bases from J, with 14 bases between. CDR3 length equals 14 residues. The germline CDR1 and CDR2 sequences are SEHNR and FQNEAQ (reference sequence). CDR3 DNA sequence: TGTGCCAGCAGCCCCCTAGGGCGGGTCTATGGCTACACCTTC. Its translation is CASSPLGRVYGYTF.

This clone was counted a few times. This sequence joins TRBV15 and TRBJ2-7, with 10 bases identical to TRBD1. Trimming cost V 1 base and J 1 base; bases outside gene matches: 4. There are 16 residues in the CDR3. The germline V gene has CDR1 LNHNV and CDR2 YYDKDF (reference sequence). CDR3 nucleotides: TGTGCCACCAGCAGAGGGCCGGGACAGGGGTCCTACGAGCAGTACTTC. The encoded protein is CATSRGPGQGSYEQYF. The variable domain in full, completed from reference TRBV15 and TRBJ2-7, reads DAMVIQNPRYQVTQFGKPVTLSCSQTLNHNVMYWYQQKSSQAPKLLFHYYDKDFNNEADTPDNFQSRRPNTSFCFLDIRSPGLGDTAMYLCATSRGPGQGSYEQYFGPGTRLTVT.

V usage is TRBV18 and J usage is TRBJ1-2; D is ambiguous. V dropped 3 bases and J dropped 6 bases, with 11 bases sitting between them. This CDR3 has 13 residues. The germline V gene has CDR1 KGHSH and CDR2 LQKENI. CDR3 residues: CASSPRESHGYTF. The CDR3 coding sequence is TGTGCCAGCTCACCCCGGGAGTCTCATGGCTACACCTTC.

The chain joins TRBV4-2 to TRBJ2-5; D perhaps matches TRBD2 (6 bases). Trimming removed 1 base from V and 5 bases from J, with 11 bases in between. Germline V lookup: CDR1 LGHNA, CDR2 YNFKEQ. The CDR3 has 14 residues. CDR3 nucleotide sequence: TGTGCCAGCAGCCAAGCGTGGGGGGAGGAGACCCAGTACTTC. Amino acid sequence: CASSQAWGEETQYF.

With regard to this clone: A read error may account for a junction end that differs from germline. The J gene is TRBJ2-1, the V gene TRBV7-9; TRBD2 might be the D (6 bases). CDR3 length equals 11 residues. The germline gives CDR1 SEHNR, CDR2 FQNEAQ (reference sequence). The CDR3 region has the DNA TGTTCCAGCAGCACCACGTTAGCGGCGTTCTTC. It specifies CSSSTTLAAFF.

This chain joins TRBV4-1 and TRBJ1-1; no clear D gene. The CDR3 spans 13 residues. V was clipped by 1 base and J by 0 bases, with 3 bases between them. The V gene's germline CDR1 is MGHRA and CDR2 YSYEKL. CDR3 sequence: CASSQVLNTEAFF. The CDR3 coding sequence is TGCGCCAGCAGCCAAGTATTGAACACTGAAGCTTTCTTT.

The chain links TRBV30 to TRBJ1-6; the match to TRBD1 covers 9 bases. CDR3 length equals 16 residues. Trimming took 0 bases from V and 5 from J; bases not matched to a gene: 5. In germline, CDR1 is GTSNPN, CDR2 SVGIG (reference sequence). The DNA of the CDR3 is TGTGCCTGGAGTGTATTTGGACAGGGGAATAATTCACCCCTCCACTTT. Protein: CAWSVFGQGNNSPLHF.

The count of this clone is one. The chain uses TRBV7-9 and TRBJ2-7, with TRBD2 matching 7 bases. Germline V gives CDR1 SEHNR, CDR2 FQNEAQ (reference sequence). Germline trimming cut 5 bases from V and 4 bases from J; bases unmatched to any gene: 8. There are 14 residues in the CDR3. The CDR3 DNA sequence: TGTGCCAGCAGCCCGGGTGGGGGAGGGTACGAGCAGTACTTC. Protein product: CASSPGGGGYEQYF.

This clone was seen more than once but under ten times. The chain uses TRBV18 and TRBJ2-1, with D possibly TRBD2 on 6 matching bases. The V end was cut by 3 bases, the J end by 4 bases, with 13 bases between. Germline V gene sequence: CDR1 KGHSH, CDR2 LQKENI. This CDR3 is 15 amino acids long. DNA for the CDR3: TGTGCCAGCTCACCGGCCGGGACTGGGTACAATGAGCAGTTCTTC. Translation: CASSPAGTGYNEQFF.